This paragraph covers one TCR beta chain sequence. This clonotype is characterized as medium-sized (0.01 to 0.1%). It has no known antigen specificity. One base away there is no much larger clone; base qualities are not given. This beta chain lies outside the target of a library built for alpha chains; its clone size means little. The time point label, read with the paper, signifies: sample taken at primary tumor resection. Donors were 65 to 85 patients with early-stage, untreated non-small cell lung cancer from the lung TRACERx cohort. For TCR sequencing, whole RNA was extracted from tumor and nontumor lung tissue, or from cryopreserved PBMC samples, and no cell sorting was done. Only patients for whom sufficient RNA was available from at least two tumor regions were selected for TCR sequencing. A lung pathologist reviewed the tumor and adjacent nontumor lung specimens before the specimens were selected.

Library construction relied on 5' RACE. Reads for this sample came from a NextSeq 500. To allow correction of PCR and sequencing errors, the TCR library protocol tagged every TCR cDNA molecule with a unique molecular identifier. In the original analysis: TCR identification, UMI-based error correction and CDR3 extraction were performed with Decombinator tools. Expanded TCRs were defined as those above a frequency of 2 per 1,000, corresponding to the top 1% of the tumor frequency distribution. Expanded tumor TCRs were classed as regional if statistically deemed absent (corrected P<0.05) from at least one tumor region, otherwise ubiquitous. Renyi diversity was calculated using the R vegan package after each repertoire was subsampled 100 times to 5,000 TCRs. To build CDR3 similarity networks, amino acid triplet string-kernel similarity was used, and CDR3s were connected when their pairwise similarity was above 0.82. TCRdb reprocessing: public reads trimmed at Q25 with fastp, clones called with MiXCR, in-frame beta chains kept. For every CDR3 protein sequence, its rows merge into one entry that carries the most common genes and DNA. In this record, the V and J calls reflect TCRdb's handling and not the investigators' own analysis. The sample table shows 4,000 or so distinct CDR3 sequences, and roughly 8.8% are seen once. The ten largest clones take up roughly 28% of the sample.

The data originate from a study of spatial heterogeneity in lung cancer (dated by TCRdb to between 2018 and 2021). About the study as a whole: Beta-chain transcripts were consistently detected in greater numbers than alpha-chain transcripts, which likely reflected higher beta-chain transcript abundance. TCR transcript counts in tumor regions correlated strongly with a T cell transcriptional module score from matched bulk RNA-seq. Nonsynonymous mutation counts, determined by whole-exome sequencing of tumor tissue, were related to features of the TCR repertoire. At surgery, both alpha and beta chains were TCR-sequenced in 220 tumor regions, fewer than 85 matched nontumor lung samples and 56 PBMC samples. TCR alpha and beta repertoires were quantitatively compared across multiple tumor regions, matched nontumor lung and blood in non-small cell lung cancer. In the raw uncorrected reads, each unique combination of TCR and UMI appeared on average more than ten times. Study-wide findings and limitations: The number of expanded intratumoral alpha and beta TCRs correlated with the tumor nonsynonymous mutation count. Additional single-cell paired TCR alpha and beta sequencing was considered necessary to confirm, at a functional level, the hypothesis that regional TCRs recognize regional mutations. Counts of ubiquitous and regional expanded TCRs were found to correlate with counts of ubiquitous and regional nonsynonymous mutations, respectively. TCR-seq coverage of tumor T cells was estimated to be only approximately 7% for alpha chains and about 13% for beta chains.

Sequences were derived from lung tumor tissue, sampled at surgery. This clonotype originated in a male donor with early-stage non-small cell lung cancer.

The encoded CDR3 is CAIKGASTGELFF. The nucleotides are TGTGCCATCAAGGGGGCGAGCACCGGGGAGCTGTTTTTT. The chain links TRBV10-3 with TRBJ2-2; 7 bases in the middle match TRBD1. Germline trimming amounts to 7 bases on V and 4 bases on J, with 3 as the count of junction bases outside the gene matches. CDR1 ENHRY and CDR2 SYGVKD are derived from the germline V gene. From cysteine to phenylalanine, the CDR3 is 13 amino acids long. Kept here is only the CDR3 DNA, which spans 39 bases and is read in frame from base 1.